These 2 T cell receptor beta chains were all obtained from the same sample, sequenced in a study of T cells in localized non-small cell lung cancer. Measured with immunoSEQ multiplex PCR; TCRdb has only the in-frame clones, and not every one. The sample has roughly 70,000 clones, roughly 90% seen once. The input for sequencing was peripheral blood, taken before any cancer treatment. The receptors derive from a male donor aged 60 or over with stage III squamous cell lung carcinoma.

The gene calls are TRBV30 and TRBJ1-4, with D perhaps matching TRBD1 (6 bases). Germline CDR1 reads GTSNPN; CDR2 reads SVGIG (reference sequence). Trimming removed 0 bases from V and 8 bases from J, with 13 bases in between. The CDR3 spans 14 residues. The CDR3 DNA follows: TGTGCCTGGAGTGTAGGAGGGGGTAACGAAAAACTGTTTTTT. It yields the protein CAWSVGGGNEKLFF.

The chain links TRBV19 to TRBJ1-5, with D possibly being TRBD1 (5 bases). Germline V lookup: CDR1 LNHDA, CDR2 SQIVND (reference sequence). CDR3 length: 14 amino acids. V lost 2 bases to trimming and J lost 5 bases, with 10 bases between them. CDR3 protein: CASSISTDYQPQHF. In DNA, the CDR3 is TGTGCCAGTAGTATATCGACAGACTATCAGCCCCAGCATTTT. Supplemented by reference TRBV19 and TRBJ1-5, the full variable domain reads DGGITQSPKYLFRKEGQNVTLSCEQNLNHDAMYWYRQDPGQGLRLIYYSQIVNDFQKGDIAEGYSVSREKKESFPLTVTSAQKNPTAFYLCASSISTDYQPQHFGDGTRLSIL.